These 23 T cell receptor beta chains originate from one sample sequenced in a study of blood T cell repertoires in COVID-19. Method: immunoSEQ multiplex PCR; TCRdb's copy keeps in-frame clones and lacks some. The repertoire holds more than 300,000 clones, with more than 85% as singletons. The sample comprised PBMCs or T cells enriched from blood (not recorded which). Every receptor here comes from a woman in her twenties or thirties who had been exposed to COVID-19.

The chain is built from TRBV29-1 and TRBJ1-3; 7 bases are a match to TRBD1. The CDR3 has 12 amino acids. Germline V gene lookup returns CDR1 SQVTM and CDR2 ANQGSEA. V lost 6 bases to trimming and J lost 5 bases; unmatched junction nucleotides: 4. The CDR3 nucleotides read TGCAGCGTGGAGACAGGGAGAAACACCATATATTTT. Its translation is CSVETGRNTIYF.

The sample holds one count of this clone. This chain joins TRBV5-1 and TRBJ2-2; TRBD1 matches at 9 bases. The CDR3 covers 14 residues. V was pared by 3 bases and J by 6 bases, with 3 bases of the junction left unmatched. Germline V gives CDR1 SGHRS, CDR2 YFSETQ. The CDR3 region has the DNA TGCGCCAGCAGCTGGGGACAGGGCCCCGGGGAGCTGTTTTTT. Its protein is CASSWGQGPGELFF.

V and J are TRBV10-3 and TRBJ1-1; possible D gene TRBD1, 6 bases. Trimming took 10 bases from V and 1 from J, leaving 13 bases between them. This CDR3 is 13 amino acids long. Germline V gene sequence: CDR1 ENHRY, CDR2 SYGVKD. CDR3 amino acids: CATDQGTNTEAFF. The CDR3 region has the DNA TGTGCCACAGATCAGGGGACGAACACTGAAGCTTTCTTT.

This chain links TRBV7-8 with TRBJ2-1, with D possibly TRBD1 on 6 matching bases. Germline CDR1 SGHVS, CDR2 FQNEAQ. The germline V and J ends were trimmed by 1 base and 4 bases, with 14 bases remaining between them. CDR3 size: 16 residues. The CDR3: CASSLVRNRAYNEQFF. As DNA, the CDR3 is TGTGCCAGCAGCTTAGTTCGGAACAGGGCTTACAATGAGCAGTTCTTC.

This clone was seen once. This chain uses TRBV2 with TRBJ1-2; 7 bases agree with TRBD1. Looked up from germline, CDR1 is SNHLY and CDR2 is FYNNEI. Trimming cost V 7 bases and J 2 bases; bases outside gene matches: 7. The CDR3 has 14 residues. The CDR3 reads CASMFRGDNYGYTF. CDR3 bases: TGTGCCAGCATGTTCAGGGGGGACAACTATGGCTACACCTTC.

This chain connects TRBV27 to TRBJ1-2; 9 bases are a match to TRBD1. The CDR3 is 13 amino acids. The ends lost 5 bases at V and 5 bases at J; junction bases unmatched: 3. CDR1 and CDR2 from the germline V gene are MNHEY and SMNVEV (reference sequence). CDR3 nucleotides: TGTGCCAGCAGTGGGACAGGGCCATATGGCTACACCTTC. Amino acids: CASSGTGPYGYTF.

The chain uses TRBV7-9 and TRBJ1-1; 7 nucleotides match TRBD1. The CDR3 contains 11 residues. With 5 bases clipped from V and 10 bases from J, the junction kept 4 bases outside the gene matches. Germline values: CDR1 SEHNR, CDR2 FQNEAQ (reference sequence). The CDR3 loop reads CASSLPGGAFF. The CDR3 nucleotides are TGTGCCAGCAGCCTTCCAGGGGGAGCTTTCTTT.

This sequence joins TRBV7-6 and TRBJ1-1; D is possibly TRBD1 (6 bases). Germline CDR1 and CDR2: SGHVS and FNYEAQ. Between the trimmed V and J ends, which lost 1 base and 10 bases, there was a span of 13 bases. The CDR3 has 13 residues. The chain's CDR3 is CASSLEQGSGAFF. CDR3 bases: TGTGCCAGCAGCTTAGAACAGGGTAGTGGAGCTTTCTTT. Full variable domain (missing parts from reference TRBV7-6 and TRBJ1-1): GAGVSQSPRYKVTKRGQDVALRCDPISGHVSLYWYRQALGQGPEFLTYFNYEAQQDKSGLPNDRFSAERPEGSISTLTIQRTEQRDSAMYRCASSLEQGSGAFFGQGTRLTVV.

The V gene is TRBV5-1, the J gene TRBJ2-5; a weak D match, TRBD2 (6 bases). CDR1 is SGHRS and CDR2 is YFSETQ in the germline V gene. This CDR3 has 15 residues. Trimming shortened V by 5 bases and J by 6 bases, and 20 bases separated the two germline ends. The CDR3 protein is CASSISSLGGQTQYF. The CDR3 region has the DNA TGCGCCAGCAGTATCTCTTCTCTGGGGGGTCAGACCCAGTACTTC.

The chain joins TRBV7-9 to TRBJ2-3; 7 nucleotides align to TRBD1. The germline V gene has CDR1 SEHNR and CDR2 FQNEAQ (reference sequence). V shed 1 base, J shed 5 bases, and the junction held 3 bases outside the gene matches. The CDR3 extends over 14 amino acids. The CDR3 nucleotides are TGTGCCAGCAGCTTAGAAAGACAGGGAGATACGCAGTATTTT. Its protein is CASSLERQGDTQYF.

The chain uses TRBV5-4 and TRBJ1-2, with D uncertain. The germline gives CDR1 SGHNT, CDR2 YYREEE (reference sequence). V was clipped by 4 bases and J by 4 bases, with 11 bases between them. The CDR3 runs to 13 residues. The CDR3: CASSGIGGYGYTF. For the CDR3, the DNA is TGTGCCAGCAGCGGTATTGGAGGCTATGGCTACACCTTC.

This sequence joins TRBV27 and TRBJ2-3, with 14 bases aligning to TRBD2. The CDR3 is 21 amino acids. Germline V gene data show CDR1 as MNHEY and CDR2 as SMNVEV (reference sequence). V trimming: 5 bases; J trimming: 0 bases; junction bases outside the gene matches: 16. The CDR3: CASSPMGTSGGIFFSTDTQYF. The CDR3 nucleotides read TGTGCCAGCAGTCCTATGGGGACTAGCGGGGGAATATTTTTTAGCACAGATACGCAGTATTTT.

The V gene is TRBV5-3, the J gene TRBJ2-2; TRBD1 matches 9 bases. TRBV5-3 falls under the ORF class, with uncertain function. This CDR3 is 18 amino acids long. With 4 bases clipped from V and 6 bases from J, the junction kept 16 bases outside the gene matches. DNA for the CDR3: TGTGCCAGAAGCGATGGGACAGGGAGATCGTATGTCGCCGGGGAGCTGTTTTTT. Translation: CARSDGTGRSYVAGELFF.

The rearrangement joins TRBV29-1 to TRBJ2-5, with a possible D match to TRBD2 (5 bases). This CDR3 contains 13 residues. Germline CDR1 reads SQVTM; CDR2 reads ANQGSEA. Deletions cut 1 base from V and 2 bases from J, with 8 bases between. The CDR3 DNA is TGCAGCGTTGAAGCGGGGTCTCAAGAGACCCAGTACTTC. It yields the protein CSVEAGSQETQYF.

V and J are TRBV2 and TRBJ1-2; 9 bases are shared with TRBD1. V was pared by 4 bases and J by 5 bases, with 14 bases of the junction left unmatched. CDR1 SNHLY and CDR2 FYNNEI come from the germline V gene. This CDR3 spans 17 amino acids. CDR3 sequence: CASSGRTGEEHSYGYTF. CDR3 coding DNA: TGTGCCAGCAGTGGCCGGACAGGGGAAGAACATTCTTATGGCTACACCTTC.

This chain uses TRBV7-6 with TRBJ2-2; TRBD1 aligns across 7 bases. CDR3 length equals 17 residues. V was clipped by 1 base and J by 2 bases; unmatched bases: 7. Looked up from germline, CDR1 is SGHVS and CDR2 is FNYEAQ. The CDR3 sequence: CASSLDRQGYNTGELFF. For the CDR3, the DNA is TGTGCCAGCAGCTTAGACCGACAGGGATACAACACCGGGGAGCTGTTTTTT. Looking up the rest from reference TRBV7-6 and TRBJ2-2 gives the full variable domain: GAGVSQSPRYKVTKRGQDVALRCDPISGHVSLYWYRQALGQGPEFLTYFNYEAQQDKSGLPNDRFSAERPEGSISTLTIQRTEQRDSAMYRCASSLDRQGYNTGELFFGEGSRLTVL.

The chain joins TRBV3-1 (or the pseudogene TRBV3-2) to TRBJ2-7, with 7 positions matching TRBD2. This CDR3 is 13 amino acids long. Germline loops: CDR1 LGHDT, CDR2 YNNKEL (reference sequence). The junction had 6 bases not matched to a gene; V was cut back by 6 bases and J by 4 bases. CDR3 region: CASRPFGGYEQYF. The CDR3, as DNA: TGTGCCAGCAGACCGTTCGGGGGGTACGAGCAGTACTTC.

The V and J genes are TRBV4-1 and TRBJ2-5; 13 nucleotides agree with TRBD2. Trimming removed 3 bases from V and 4 bases from J; junction bases left unmatched: 5. The CDR3 has 16 residues. Germline CDR1 reads MGHRA; CDR2 reads YSYEKL. In DNA form, the CDR3 reads TGCGCCAGCAGCCATCGACTAGCGGGGGGACCAGAGACCCAGTACTTC. Translation: CASSHRLAGGPETQYF.

The chain joins TRBV9 to TRBJ1-5; TRBD1 matches 8 bases. Trimming removed 3 bases from V and 7 bases from J; junction bases left unmatched: 6. The V gene's germline CDR1 is SGDLS and CDR2 YYNGEE. The CDR3 runs to 14 residues. The CDR3 bases are TGTGCCAGCAGCGCTATGACAGGGGACCAGCCCCAGCATTTT. Protein sequence: CASSAMTGDQPQHF.

In nucleotides, the CDR3 is TGCGCCAGCAGCGGTAGCGGGGGGCCTTACAATGAGCAGTTCTTC. It yields the protein CASSGSGGPYNEQFF. V usage is TRBV5-1 and J usage is TRBJ2-1, with 10 bases lining up with TRBD2. The CDR3 has 15 residues. Germline values: CDR1 SGHRS, CDR2 YFSETQ. V was pared by 4 bases and J by 4 bases, with 5 bases of the junction left unmatched.

This clone was detected only a few times. This chain links TRBV5-1 with TRBJ2-2; 8 nucleotides match TRBD1. V dropped 0 bases and J dropped 6; count of bases not matched to a gene: 1. The CDR3 is made up of 14 amino acids. The germline V gene has CDR1 SGHRS and CDR2 YFSETQ. The CDR3 DNA reads as TGCGCCAGCAGCTTGGTGACAGGGGCCGGGGAGCTGTTTTTT. The encoded protein is CASSLVTGAGELFF. Full variable domain (remainder filled in from reference TRBV5-1 and TRBJ2-2): KAGVTQTPRYLIKTRGQQVTLSCSPISGHRSVSWYQQTPGQGLQFLFEYFSETQRNKGNFPGRFSGRQFSNSRSEMNVSTLELGDSALYLCASSLVTGAGELFFGEGSRLTVL.

The rearrangement joins TRBV3-1 (or the pseudogene TRBV3-2) to TRBJ2-7; perhaps TRBD2 as D (5 bases). CDR1 is LGHDT and CDR2 is YNNKEL in the germline V gene (reference sequence). The CDR3 is 15 amino acids. Deletions cut 0 bases from V and 4 bases from J, with 13 bases between. CDR3 sequence: CASSQDILGSYEQYF. The CDR3 DNA reads as TGTGCCAGCAGCCAAGATATTCTGGGGAGTTACGAGCAGTACTTC.

V is TRBV3-1 (or the pseudogene TRBV3-2) and J is TRBJ1-6, with TRBD1 identical over 9 bases. The CDR3 sequence is 19 residues long. Germline CDR1 reads LGHDT; CDR2 reads YNNKEL (reference sequence). The ends lost 4 bases at V and 1 base at J; junction bases unmatched: 11. CDR3 region: CASSPEGQGIRSYNSPLHF. In DNA form, the CDR3 reads TGTGCCAGCAGCCCAGAGGGACAGGGTATAAGGTCCTATAATTCACCCCTCCACTTT.